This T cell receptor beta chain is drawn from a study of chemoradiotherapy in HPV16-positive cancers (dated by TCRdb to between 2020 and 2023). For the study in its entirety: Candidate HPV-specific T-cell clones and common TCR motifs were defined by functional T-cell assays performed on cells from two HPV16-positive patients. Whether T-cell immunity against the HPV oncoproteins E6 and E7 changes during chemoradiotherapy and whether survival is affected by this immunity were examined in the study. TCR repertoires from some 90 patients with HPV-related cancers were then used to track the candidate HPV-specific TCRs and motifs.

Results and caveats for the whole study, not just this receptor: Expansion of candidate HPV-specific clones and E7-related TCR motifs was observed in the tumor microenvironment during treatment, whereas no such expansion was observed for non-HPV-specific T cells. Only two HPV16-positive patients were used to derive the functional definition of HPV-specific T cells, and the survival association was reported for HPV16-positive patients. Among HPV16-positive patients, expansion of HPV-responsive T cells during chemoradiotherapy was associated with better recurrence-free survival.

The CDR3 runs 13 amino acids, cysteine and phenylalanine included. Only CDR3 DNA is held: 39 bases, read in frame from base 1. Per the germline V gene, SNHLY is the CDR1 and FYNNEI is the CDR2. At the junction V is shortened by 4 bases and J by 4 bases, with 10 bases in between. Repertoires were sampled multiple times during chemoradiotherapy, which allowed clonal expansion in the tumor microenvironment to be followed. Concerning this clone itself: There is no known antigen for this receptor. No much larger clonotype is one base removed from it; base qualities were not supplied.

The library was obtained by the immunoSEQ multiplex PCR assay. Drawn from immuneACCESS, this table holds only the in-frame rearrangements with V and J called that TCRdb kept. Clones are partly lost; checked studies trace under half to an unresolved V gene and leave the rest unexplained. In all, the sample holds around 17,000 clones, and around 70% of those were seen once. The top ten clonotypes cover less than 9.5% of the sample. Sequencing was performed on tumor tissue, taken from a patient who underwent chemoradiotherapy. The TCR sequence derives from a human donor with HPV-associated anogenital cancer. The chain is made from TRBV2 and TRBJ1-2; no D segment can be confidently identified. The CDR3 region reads CASSVEASYGYTF. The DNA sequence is TGTGCCAGCAGTGTGGAGGCGAGCTATGGCTACACCTTC. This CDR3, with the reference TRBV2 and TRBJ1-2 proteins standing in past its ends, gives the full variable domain EPEVTQTPSHQVTQMGQEVILRCVPISNHLYFYWYRQILGQKVEFLVSFYNNEISEKSEIFDDQFSVERPDGSNFTLKIRSTKLEDSAMYFCASSVEASYGYTFGSGTRLTVV.